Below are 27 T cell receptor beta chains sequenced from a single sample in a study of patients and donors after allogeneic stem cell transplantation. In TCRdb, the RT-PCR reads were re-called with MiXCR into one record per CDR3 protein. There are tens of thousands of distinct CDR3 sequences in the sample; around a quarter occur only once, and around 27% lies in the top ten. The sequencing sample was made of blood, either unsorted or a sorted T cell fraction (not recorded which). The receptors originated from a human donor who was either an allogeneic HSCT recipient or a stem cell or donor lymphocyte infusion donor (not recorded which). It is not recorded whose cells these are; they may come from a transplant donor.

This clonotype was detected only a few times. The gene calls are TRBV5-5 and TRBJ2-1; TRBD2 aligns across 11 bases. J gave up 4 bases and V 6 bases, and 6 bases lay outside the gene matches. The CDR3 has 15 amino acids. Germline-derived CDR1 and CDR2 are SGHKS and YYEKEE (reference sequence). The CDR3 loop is CASNRLAGLYNEQFF. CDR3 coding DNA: TGTGCCAGCAACCGACTAGCGGGGTTATACAATGAGCAGTTCTTC.

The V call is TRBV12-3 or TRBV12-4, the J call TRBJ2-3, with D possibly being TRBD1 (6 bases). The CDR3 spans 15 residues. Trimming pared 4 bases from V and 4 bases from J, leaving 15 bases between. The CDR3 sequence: CASSYREPWADTQYF. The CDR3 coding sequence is TGTGCCAGCAGTTACAGGGAACCTTGGGCAGATACGCAGTATTTT.

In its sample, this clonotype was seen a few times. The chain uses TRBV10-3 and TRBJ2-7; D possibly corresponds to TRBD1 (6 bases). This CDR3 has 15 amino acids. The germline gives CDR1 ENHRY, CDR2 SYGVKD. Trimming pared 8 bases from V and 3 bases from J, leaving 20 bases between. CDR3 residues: CAIGRFRDTNYEQYF. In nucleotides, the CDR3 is TGTGCCATCGGGCGATTCCGGGACACCAACTACGAGCAGTACTTC.

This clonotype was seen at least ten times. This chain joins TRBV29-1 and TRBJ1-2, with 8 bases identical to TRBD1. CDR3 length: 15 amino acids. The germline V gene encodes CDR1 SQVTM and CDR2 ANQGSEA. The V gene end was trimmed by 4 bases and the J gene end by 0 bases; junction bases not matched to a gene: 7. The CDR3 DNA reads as TGCAGCGTTGCCCCAGGGGGCAGGGCTAACTATGGCTACACCTTC. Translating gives CSVAPGGRANYGYTF.

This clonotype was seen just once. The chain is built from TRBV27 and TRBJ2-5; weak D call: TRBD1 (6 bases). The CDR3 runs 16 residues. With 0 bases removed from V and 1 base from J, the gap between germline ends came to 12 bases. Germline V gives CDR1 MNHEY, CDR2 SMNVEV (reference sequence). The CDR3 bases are TGTGCCAGCAGTTTATCCGAGACAGGTCTCCAAGAGACCCAGTACTTC. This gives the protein CASSLSETGLQETQYF.

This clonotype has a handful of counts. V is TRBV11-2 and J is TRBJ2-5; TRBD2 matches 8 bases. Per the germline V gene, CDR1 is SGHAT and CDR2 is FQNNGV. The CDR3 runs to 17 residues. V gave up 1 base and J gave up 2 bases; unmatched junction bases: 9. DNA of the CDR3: TGTGCCAGCAGCTTAGGGGGGCTAGCGGGCAAACAAGAGACCCAGTACTTC. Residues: CASSLGGLAGKQETQYF.

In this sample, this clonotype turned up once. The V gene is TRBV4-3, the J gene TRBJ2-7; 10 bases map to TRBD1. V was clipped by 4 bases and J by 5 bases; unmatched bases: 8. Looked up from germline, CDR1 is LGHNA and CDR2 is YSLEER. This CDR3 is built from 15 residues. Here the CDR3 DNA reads TGCGCCAGCAGCCGTGGGACAGGGGCTCTCGACGAGCAGTACTTC. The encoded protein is CASSRGTGALDEQYF.

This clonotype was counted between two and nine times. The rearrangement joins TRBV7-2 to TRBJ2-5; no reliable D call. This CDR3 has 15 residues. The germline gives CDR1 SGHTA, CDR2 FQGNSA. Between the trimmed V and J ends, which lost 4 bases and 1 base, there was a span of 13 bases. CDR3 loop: CASSYNMGSQETQYF. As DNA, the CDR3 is TGTGCCAGCAGCTACAACATGGGAAGCCAAGAGACCCAGTACTTC.

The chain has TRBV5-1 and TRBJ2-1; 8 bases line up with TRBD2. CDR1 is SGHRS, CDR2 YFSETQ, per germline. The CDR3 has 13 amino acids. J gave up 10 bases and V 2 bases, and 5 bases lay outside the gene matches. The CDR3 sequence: CASSLELAEEQFF. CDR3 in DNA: TGCGCCAGCAGCTTAGAACTAGCGGAAGAGCAGTTCTTC. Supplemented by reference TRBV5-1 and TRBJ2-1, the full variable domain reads KAGVTQTPRYLIKTRGQQVTLSCSPISGHRSVSWYQQTPGQGLQFLFEYFSETQRNKGNFPGRFSGRQFSNSRSEMNVSTLELGDSALYLCASSLELAEEQFFGPGTRLTVL.

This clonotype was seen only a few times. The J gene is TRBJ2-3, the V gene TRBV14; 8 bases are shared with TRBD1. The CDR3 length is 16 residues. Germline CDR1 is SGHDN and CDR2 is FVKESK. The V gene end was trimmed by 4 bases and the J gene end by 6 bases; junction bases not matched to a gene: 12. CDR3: CASSPLHGQGLDTQYF. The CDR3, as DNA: TGTGCCAGCAGCCCGCTTCACGGACAGGGTTTGGATACGCAGTATTTT. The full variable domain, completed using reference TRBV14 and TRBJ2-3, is EAGVTQFPSHSVIEKGQTVTLRCDPISGHDNLYWYRRVMGKEIKFLLHFVKESKQDESGMPNNRFLAERTGGTYSTLKVQPAELEDSGVYFCASSPLHGQGLDTQYFGPGTRLTVL.

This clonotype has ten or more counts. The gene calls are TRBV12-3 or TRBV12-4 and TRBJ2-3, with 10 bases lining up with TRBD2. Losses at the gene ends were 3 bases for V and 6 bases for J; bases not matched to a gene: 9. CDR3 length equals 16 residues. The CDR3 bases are TGTGCCAGCAGTTTGGCCAGCGGGAGGGCGGGGGATACGCAGTATTTT. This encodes CASSLASGRAGDTQYF.

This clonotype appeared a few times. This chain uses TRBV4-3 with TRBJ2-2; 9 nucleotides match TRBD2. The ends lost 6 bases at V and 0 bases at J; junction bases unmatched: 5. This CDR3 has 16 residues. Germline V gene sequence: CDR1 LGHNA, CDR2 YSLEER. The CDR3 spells CASSQGLASNTGELFF. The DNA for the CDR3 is TGCGCCAGCAGTCAGGGACTAGCCTCGAACACCGGGGAGCTGTTTTTT.

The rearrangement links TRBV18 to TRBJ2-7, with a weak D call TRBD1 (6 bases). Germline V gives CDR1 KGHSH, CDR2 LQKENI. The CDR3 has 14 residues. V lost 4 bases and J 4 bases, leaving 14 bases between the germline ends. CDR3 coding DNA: TGTGCCAGCTCACGGATAGGGGGTATGTACGAGCAGTACTTC. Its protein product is CASSRIGGMYEQYF.

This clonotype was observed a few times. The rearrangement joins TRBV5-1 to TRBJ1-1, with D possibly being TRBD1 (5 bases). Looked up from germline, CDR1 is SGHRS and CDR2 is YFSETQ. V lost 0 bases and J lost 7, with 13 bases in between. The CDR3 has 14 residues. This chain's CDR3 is CASSLAAGRFEAFF. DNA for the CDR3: TGCGCCAGCAGCTTGGCTGCGGGGCGGTTTGAAGCTTTCTTT.

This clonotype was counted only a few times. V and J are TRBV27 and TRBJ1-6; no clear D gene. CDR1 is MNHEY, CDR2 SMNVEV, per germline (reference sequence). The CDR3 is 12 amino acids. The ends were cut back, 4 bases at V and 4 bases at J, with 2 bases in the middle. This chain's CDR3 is CASSYYNSPLHF. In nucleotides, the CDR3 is TGTGCCAGCAGTTATTATAATTCACCCCTCCACTTT.

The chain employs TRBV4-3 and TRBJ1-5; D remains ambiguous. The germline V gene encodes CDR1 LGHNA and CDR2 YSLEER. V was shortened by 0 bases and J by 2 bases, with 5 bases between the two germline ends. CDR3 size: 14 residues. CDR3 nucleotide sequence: TGCGCCAGCAGCCAAGAGGAGGGCAATCAGCCCCAGCATTTT. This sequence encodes CASSQEEGNQPQHF.

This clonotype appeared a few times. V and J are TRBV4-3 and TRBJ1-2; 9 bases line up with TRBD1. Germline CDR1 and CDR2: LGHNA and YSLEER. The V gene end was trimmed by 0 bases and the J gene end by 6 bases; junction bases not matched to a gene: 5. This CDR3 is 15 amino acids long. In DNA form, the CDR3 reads TGCGCCAGCAGCCAAGATCGCGGACAGGGGCATGGCTACACCTTC. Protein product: CASSQDRGQGHGYTF.

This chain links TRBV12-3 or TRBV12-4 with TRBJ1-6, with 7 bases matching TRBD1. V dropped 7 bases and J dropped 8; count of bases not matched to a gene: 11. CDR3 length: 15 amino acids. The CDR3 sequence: CASTNSRDRYSPLHF. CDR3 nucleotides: TGTGCCAGCACCAATAGCCGGGACAGATATTCACCCCTCCACTTT.

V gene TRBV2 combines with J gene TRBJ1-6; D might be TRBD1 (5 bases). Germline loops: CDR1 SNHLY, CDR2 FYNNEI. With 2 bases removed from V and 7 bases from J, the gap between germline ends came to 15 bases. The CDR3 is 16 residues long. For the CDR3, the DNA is TGTGCCAGCAGTGAAAATCCGCCAGGGCGCAATTCACCCCTCCACTTT. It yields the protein CASSENPPGRNSPLHF. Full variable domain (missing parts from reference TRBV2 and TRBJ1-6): EPEVTQTPSHQVTQMGQEVILRCVPISNHLYFYWYRQILGQKVEFLVSFYNNEISEKSEIFDDQFSVERPDGSNFTLKIRSTKLEDSAMYFCASSENPPGRNSPLHFGNGTRLTVT.

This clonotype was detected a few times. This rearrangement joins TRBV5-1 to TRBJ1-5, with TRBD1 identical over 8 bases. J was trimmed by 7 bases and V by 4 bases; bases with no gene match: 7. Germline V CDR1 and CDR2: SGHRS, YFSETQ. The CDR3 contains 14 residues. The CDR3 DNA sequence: TGCGCCAGCAGCCCGGACAGGGACAACCAGCCCCAGCATTTT. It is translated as CASSPDRDNQPQHF.

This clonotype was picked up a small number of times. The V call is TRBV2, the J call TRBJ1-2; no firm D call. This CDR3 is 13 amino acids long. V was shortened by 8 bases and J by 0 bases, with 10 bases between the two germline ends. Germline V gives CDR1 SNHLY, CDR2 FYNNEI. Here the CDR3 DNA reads TGTGCCAGCCGACATAAAGCTAACTATGGCTACACCTTC. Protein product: CASRHKANYGYTF.

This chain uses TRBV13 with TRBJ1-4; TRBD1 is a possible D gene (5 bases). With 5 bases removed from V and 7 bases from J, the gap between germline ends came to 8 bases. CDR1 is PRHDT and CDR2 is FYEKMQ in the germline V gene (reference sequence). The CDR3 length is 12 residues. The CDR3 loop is CASSHDSEKLFF. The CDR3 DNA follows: TGTGCCAGCAGCCACGACAGTGAAAAACTGTTTTTT.

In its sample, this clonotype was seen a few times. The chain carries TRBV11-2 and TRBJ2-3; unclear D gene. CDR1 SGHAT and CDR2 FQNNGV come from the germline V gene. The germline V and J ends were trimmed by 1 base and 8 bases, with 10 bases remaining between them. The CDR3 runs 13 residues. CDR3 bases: TGTGCCAGCAGCTTAGCGGTTGCGGCTACGCAGTATTTT. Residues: CASSLAVAATQYF.

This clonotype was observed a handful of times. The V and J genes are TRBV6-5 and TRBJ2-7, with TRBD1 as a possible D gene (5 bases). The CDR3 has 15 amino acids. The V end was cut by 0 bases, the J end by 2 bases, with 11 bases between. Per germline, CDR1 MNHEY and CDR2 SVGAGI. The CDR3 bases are TGTGCCAGCAGTTACTCTATCTCAGGGACCTACGAGCAGTACTTC. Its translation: CASSYSISGTYEQYF.

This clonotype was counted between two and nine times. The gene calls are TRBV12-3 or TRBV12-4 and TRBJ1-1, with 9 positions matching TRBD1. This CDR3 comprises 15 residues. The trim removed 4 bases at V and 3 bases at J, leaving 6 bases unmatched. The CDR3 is CASSSWTGEDTEAFF. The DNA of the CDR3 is TGTGCCAGCAGTTCCTGGACAGGGGAGGACACTGAAGCTTTCTTT.

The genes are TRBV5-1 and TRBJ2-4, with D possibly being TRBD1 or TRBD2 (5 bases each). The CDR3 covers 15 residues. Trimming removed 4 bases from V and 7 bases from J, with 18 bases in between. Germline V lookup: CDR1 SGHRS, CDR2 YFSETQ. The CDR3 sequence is CASSPLDWGGNIQYF. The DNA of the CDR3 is TGCGCCAGCAGCCCGCTCGACTGGGGCGGGAACATTCAGTACTTC.

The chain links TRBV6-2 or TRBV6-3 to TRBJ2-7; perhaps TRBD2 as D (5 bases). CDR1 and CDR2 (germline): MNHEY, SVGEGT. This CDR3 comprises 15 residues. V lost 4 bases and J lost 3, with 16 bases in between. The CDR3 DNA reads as TGTGCCAGCAGTTCCTCGGGATCACCATTCTACGAGCAGTACTTC. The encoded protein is CASSSSGSPFYEQYF.